This TCR beta chain was obtained from a study of blood T cell repertoires in COVID-19. The V gene end was trimmed by 3 bases and the J gene end by 2 bases; junction bases not matched to a gene: 9. The CDR3 is 16 residues long. The germline gives CDR1 LGHNT, CDR2 FRNRAP. This table comes from immunoSEQ multiplex PCR, and its TCRdb copy is limited to in-frame clones, with some not included. The sample lists over 150,000 clones, just over 85% occurring once. In its sample, this clone was seen a few times. The clonotype originates from a man aged 50-59 years with active or convalescent COVID-19. The sample comprised peripheral blood. The chain joins TRBV12-5 to TRBJ2-7, with 8 bases lining up with TRBD2. The CDR3 nucleotides read TGTGCTAGTGGTTTCCAAACCGGGACTAGAACCTACGAGCAGTACTTC. This encodes CASGFQTGTRTYEQYF.